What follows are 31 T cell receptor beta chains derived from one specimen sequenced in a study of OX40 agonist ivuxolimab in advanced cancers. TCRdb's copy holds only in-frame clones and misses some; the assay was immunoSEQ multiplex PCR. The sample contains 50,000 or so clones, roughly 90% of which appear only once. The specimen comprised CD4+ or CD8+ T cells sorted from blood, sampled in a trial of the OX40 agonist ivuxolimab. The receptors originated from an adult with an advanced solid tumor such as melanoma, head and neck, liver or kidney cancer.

The CDR3 loop is CASSSYPGGQLEKETQYF. CDR3 DNA sequence: TGTGCCAGCAGCTCCTATCCCGGGGGGCAGCTAGAGAAAGAGACCCAGTACTTC. This chain connects TRBV27 to TRBJ2-5; the D gene is possibly TRBD2 (7 bases). V lost 6 bases to trimming and J lost 3 bases, with 26 bases between them. The CDR3 is 18 amino acids. Germline-derived CDR1 and CDR2 are MNHEY and SMNVEV (reference sequence).

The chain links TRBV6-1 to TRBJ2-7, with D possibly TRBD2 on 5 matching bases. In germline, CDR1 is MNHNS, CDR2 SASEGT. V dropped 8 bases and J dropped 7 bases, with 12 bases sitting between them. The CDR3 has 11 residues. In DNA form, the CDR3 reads TGTGCCAGCCGGGGAGTCTGGGAGCAGTACTTC. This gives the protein CASRGVWEQYF.

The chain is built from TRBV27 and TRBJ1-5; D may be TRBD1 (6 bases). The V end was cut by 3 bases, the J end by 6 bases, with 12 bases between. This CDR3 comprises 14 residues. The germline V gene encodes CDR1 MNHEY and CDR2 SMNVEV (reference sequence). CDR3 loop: CASSFVGGRQPQHF. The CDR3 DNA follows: TGTGCCAGCAGTTTCGTCGGGGGGCGTCAGCCCCAGCATTTT.

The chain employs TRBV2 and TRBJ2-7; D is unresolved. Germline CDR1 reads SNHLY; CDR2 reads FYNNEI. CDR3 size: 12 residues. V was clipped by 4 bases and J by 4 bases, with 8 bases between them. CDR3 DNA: TGTGCCAGCAGTGGAATAGATTACGAGCAGTACTTC. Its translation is CASSGIDYEQYF.

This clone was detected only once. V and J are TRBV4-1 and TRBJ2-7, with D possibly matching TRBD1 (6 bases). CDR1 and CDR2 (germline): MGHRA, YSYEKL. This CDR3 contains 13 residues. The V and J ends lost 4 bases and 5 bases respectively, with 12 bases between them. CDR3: CASSLLQGNEQYF. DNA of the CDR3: TGCGCCAGCAGCCTGCTACAGGGTAACGAGCAGTACTTC.

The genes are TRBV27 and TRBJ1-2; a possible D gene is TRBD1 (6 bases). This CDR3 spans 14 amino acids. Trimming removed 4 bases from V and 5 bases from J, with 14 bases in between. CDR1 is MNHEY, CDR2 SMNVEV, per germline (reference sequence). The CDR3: CASSYSGTSYGYTF. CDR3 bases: TGTGCCAGCAGTTACTCCGGGACAAGTTATGGCTACACCTTC.

CDR3 residues: CASSLVQVPEAFF. In DNA, the CDR3 is TGTGCCAGCAGCTTAGTACAGGTCCCTGAAGCTTTCTTT. The chain carries TRBV7-9 and TRBJ1-1; D is perhaps TRBD1 (5 bases). CDR1 SEHNR and CDR2 FQNEAQ come from the germline V gene (reference sequence). CDR3 length: 13 residues. Trimming removed 1 base from V and 6 bases from J, with 9 bases in between. Looking up the rest from reference TRBV7-9 and TRBJ1-1 gives the full variable domain: DTGVSQNPRHKITKRGQNVTFRCDPISEHNRLYWYRQTLGQGPEFLTYFQNEAQLEKSRLLSDRFSAERPKGSFSTLEIQRTEQGDSAMYLCASSLVQVPEAFFGQGTRLTVV.

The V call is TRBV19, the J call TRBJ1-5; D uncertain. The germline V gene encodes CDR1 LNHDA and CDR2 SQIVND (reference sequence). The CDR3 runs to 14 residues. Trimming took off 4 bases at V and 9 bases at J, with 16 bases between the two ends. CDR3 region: CASSSYILGLPQHF. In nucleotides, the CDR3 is TGTGCCAGTAGTAGCTATATACTAGGGTTGCCCCAGCATTTT.

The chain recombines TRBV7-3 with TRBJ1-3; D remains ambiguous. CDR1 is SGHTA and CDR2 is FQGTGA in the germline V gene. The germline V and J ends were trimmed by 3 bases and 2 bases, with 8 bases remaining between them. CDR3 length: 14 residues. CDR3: CASSLVGAGNTIYF. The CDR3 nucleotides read TGTGCCAGCAGCTTGGTCGGGGCTGGAAACACCATATATTTT.

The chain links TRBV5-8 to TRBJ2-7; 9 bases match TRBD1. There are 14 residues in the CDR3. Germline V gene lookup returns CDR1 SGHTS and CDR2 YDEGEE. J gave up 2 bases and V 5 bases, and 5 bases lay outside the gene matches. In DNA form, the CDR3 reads TGTGCCAGCAGACCCGGGACAGGGCCCTACGAGCAGTACTTC. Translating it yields CASRPGTGPYEQYF.

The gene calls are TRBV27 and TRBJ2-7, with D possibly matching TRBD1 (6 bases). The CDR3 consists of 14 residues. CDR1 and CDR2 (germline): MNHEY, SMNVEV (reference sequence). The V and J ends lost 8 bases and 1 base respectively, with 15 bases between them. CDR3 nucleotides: TGTGCCAGCGGGCCCGGGACAAGTTCCTACGAGCAGTACTTC. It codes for CASGPGTSSYEQYF.

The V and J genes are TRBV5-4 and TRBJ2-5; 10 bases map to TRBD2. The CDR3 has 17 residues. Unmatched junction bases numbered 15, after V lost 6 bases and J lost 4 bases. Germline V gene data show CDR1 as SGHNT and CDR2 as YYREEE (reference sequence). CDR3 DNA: TGTGCCAGCAAGGGGCCTGGGCCTAGCGGGGGCGGAGAGACCCAGTACTTC. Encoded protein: CASKGPGPSGGGETQYF. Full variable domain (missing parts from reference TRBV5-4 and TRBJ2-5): ETGVTQSPTHLIKTRGQQVTLRCSSQSGHNTVSWYQQALGQGPQFIFQYYREEENGRGNFPPRFSGLQFPNYSSELNVNALELDDSALYLCASKGPGPSGGGETQYFGPGTRLLVL.

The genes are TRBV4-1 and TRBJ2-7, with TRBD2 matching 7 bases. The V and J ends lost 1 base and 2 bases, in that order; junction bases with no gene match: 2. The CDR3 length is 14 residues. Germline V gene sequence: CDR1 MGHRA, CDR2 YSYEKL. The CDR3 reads CASSQGSGAYEQYF. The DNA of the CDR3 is TGCGCCAGCAGCCAAGGGAGCGGGGCCTACGAGCAGTACTTC.

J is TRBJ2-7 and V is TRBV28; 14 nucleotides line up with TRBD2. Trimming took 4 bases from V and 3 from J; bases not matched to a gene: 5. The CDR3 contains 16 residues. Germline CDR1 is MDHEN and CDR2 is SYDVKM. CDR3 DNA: TGTGCCAGCAGTTCGGGACTAGCGGGAGTCGGCTACGAGCAGTACTTC. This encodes CASSSGLAGVGYEQYF. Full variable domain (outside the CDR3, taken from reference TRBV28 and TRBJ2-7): DVKVTQSSRYLVKRTGEKVFLECVQDMDHENMFWYRQDPGLGLRLIYFSYDVKMKEKGDIPEGYSVSREKKERFSLILESASTNQTSMYLCASSSGLAGVGYEQYFGPGTRLTVT.

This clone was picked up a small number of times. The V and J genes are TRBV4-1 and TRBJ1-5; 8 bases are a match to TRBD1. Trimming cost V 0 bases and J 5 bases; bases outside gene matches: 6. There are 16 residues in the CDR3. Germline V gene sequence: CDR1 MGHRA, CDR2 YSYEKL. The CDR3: CASSQDQAGGYQPQHF. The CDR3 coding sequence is TGCGCCAGCAGCCAAGATCAGGCAGGGGGCTATCAGCCCCAGCATTTT.

The CDR3 spells CASNDRGINEKLFF. Here the CDR3 DNA reads TGTGCCAGCAACGACCGGGGGATTAATGAAAAACTGTTTTTT. J is TRBJ1-4 and V is TRBV7-9; D is perhaps TRBD1 (5 bases). Germline values: CDR1 SEHNR, CDR2 FQNEAQ (reference sequence). The CDR3 totals 14 residues. Trimming cost V 7 bases and J 4 bases, with 13 bases left between them. Full variable domain (outside the CDR3, taken from reference TRBV7-9 and TRBJ1-4): DTGVSQNPRHKITKRGQNVTFRCDPISEHNRLYWYRQTLGQGPEFLTYFQNEAQLEKSRLLSDRFSAERPKGSFSTLEIQRTEQGDSAMYLCASNDRGINEKLFFGSGTQLSVL.

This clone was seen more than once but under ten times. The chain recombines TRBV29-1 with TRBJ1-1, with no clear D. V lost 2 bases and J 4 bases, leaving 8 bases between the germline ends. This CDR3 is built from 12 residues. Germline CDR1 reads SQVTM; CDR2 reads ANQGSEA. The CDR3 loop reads CSVEKGSTEAFF. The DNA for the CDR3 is TGCAGCGTTGAAAAGGGTAGCACTGAAGCTTTCTTT. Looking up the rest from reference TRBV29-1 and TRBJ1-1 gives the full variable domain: SAVISQKPSRDICQRGTSLTIQCQVDSQVTMMFWYRQQPGQSLTLIATANQGSEATYESGFVIDKFPISRPNLTFSTLTVSNMSPEDSSIYLCSVEKGSTEAFFGQGTRLTVV.

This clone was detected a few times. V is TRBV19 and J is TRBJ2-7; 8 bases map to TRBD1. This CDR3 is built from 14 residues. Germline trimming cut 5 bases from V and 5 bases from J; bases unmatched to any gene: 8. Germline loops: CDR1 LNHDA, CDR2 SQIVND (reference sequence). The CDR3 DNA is TGTGCCAGTAGTGGCGGCAGGGGGCTCGACGAGCAGTACTTC. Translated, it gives CASSGGRGLDEQYF.

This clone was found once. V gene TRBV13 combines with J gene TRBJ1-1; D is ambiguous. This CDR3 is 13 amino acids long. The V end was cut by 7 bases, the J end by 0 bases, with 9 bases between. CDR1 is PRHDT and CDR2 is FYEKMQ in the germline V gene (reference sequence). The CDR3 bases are TGTGCCAGCAAAGGCATCTTGAACACTGAAGCTTTCTTT. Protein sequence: CASKGILNTEAFF.

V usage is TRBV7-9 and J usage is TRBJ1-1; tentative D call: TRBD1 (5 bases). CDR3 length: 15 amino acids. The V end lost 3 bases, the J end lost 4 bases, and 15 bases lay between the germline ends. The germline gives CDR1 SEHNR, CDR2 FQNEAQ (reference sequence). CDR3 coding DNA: TGTGCCAGCAGCTTCGGGGGAACATGGGGCACTGAAGCTTTCTTT. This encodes CASSFGGTWGTEAFF.

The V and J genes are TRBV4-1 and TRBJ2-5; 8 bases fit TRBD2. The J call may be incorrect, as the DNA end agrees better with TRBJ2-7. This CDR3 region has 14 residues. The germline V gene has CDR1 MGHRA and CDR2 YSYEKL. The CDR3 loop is CASSPGTSSYEQYF. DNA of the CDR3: TGCGCCAGCAGCCCCGGGACTAGCTCCTACGAGCAGTACTTC.

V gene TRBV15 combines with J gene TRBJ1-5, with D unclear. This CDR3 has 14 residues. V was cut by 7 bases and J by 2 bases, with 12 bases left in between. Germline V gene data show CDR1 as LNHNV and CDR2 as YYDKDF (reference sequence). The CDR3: CATTPRTGNQPQHF. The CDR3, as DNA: TGTGCCACCACCCCGCGGACGGGCAATCAGCCCCAGCATTTT.

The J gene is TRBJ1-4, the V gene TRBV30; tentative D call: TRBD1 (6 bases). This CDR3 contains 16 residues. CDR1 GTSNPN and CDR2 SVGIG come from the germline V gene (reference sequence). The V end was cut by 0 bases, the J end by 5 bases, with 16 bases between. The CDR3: CAWSVGIRGANEKLFF. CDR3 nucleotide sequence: TGTGCCTGGAGTGTAGGTATCAGGGGCGCGAATGAAAAACTGTTTTTT.

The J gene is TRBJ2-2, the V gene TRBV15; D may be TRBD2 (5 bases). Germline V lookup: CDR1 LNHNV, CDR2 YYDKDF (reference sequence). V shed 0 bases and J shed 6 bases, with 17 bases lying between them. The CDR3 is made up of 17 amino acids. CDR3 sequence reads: CATSRDFEGLRAGELFF. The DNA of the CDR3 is TGTGCCACCAGCAGAGATTTCGAGGGATTAAGAGCCGGGGAGCTGTTTTTT.

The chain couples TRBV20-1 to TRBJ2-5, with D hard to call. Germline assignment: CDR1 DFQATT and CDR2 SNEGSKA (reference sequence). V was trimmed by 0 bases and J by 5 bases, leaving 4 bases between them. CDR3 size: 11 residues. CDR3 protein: CSARELETQYF. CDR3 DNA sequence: TGCAGTGCTAGAGAGCTTGAGACCCAGTACTTC.

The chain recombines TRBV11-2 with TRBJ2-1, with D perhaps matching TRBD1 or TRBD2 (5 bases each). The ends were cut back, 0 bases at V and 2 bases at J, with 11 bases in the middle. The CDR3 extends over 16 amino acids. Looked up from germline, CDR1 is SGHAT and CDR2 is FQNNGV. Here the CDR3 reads CASSLDTGAPYNEQFF. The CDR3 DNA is TGTGCCAGCAGCTTAGATACCGGGGCCCCCTACAATGAGCAGTTCTTC.

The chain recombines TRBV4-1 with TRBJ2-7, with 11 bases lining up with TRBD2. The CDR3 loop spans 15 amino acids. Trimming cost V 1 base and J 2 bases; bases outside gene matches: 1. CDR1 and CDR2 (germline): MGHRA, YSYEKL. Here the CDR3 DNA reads TGCGCCAGCAGCCAAGTTAGCGGGAGGGCCTACGAGCAGTACTTC. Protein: CASSQVSGRAYEQYF.

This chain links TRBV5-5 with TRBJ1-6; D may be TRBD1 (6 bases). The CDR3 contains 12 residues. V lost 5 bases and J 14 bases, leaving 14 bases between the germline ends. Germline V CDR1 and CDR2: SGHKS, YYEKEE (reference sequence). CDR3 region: CASSAQGMALHF. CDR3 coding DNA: TGTGCCAGCAGTGCTCAGGGGATGGCCCTCCACTTT.

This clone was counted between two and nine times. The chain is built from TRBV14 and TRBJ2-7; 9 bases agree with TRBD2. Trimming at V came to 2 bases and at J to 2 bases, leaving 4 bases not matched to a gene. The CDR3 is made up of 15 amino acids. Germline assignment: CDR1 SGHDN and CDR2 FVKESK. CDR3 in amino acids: CASSQSSGVPYEQYF. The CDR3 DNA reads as TGTGCCAGCAGCCAATCTAGCGGGGTCCCCTACGAGCAGTACTTC.

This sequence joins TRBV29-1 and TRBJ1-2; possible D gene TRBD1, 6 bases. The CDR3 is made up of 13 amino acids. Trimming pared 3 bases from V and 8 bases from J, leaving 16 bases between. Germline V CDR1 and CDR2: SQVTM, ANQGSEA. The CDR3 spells CSVDGGQEEGYTF. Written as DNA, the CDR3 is TGCAGCGTTGACGGGGGGCAAGAAGAAGGCTACACCTTC.

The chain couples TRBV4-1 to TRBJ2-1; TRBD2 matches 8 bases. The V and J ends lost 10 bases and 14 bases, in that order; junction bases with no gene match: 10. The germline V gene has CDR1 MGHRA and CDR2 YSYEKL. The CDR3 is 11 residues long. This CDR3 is CATGSGSIEFF. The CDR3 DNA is TGCGCCACTGGAAGCGGGAGTATTGAGTTCTTC.